One and the same sample provided the 9 T cell receptor beta chains below, sequenced in a study of shared T cell receptors in the human thymus. Clones were sequenced by immunoSEQ multiplex PCR, and TCRdb holds only the in-frame ones, with some missing. In the table there are roughly 560,000 clones, approximately 80% of which are singletons. These data were also reused for a study on human thymus T cells.

Sample: thymocytes. All receptors come from a boy younger than two with a congenital heart defect.

V gene TRBV23-1 combines with J gene TRBJ2-7; 7 bases are a match to TRBD1. Being an ORF, TRBV23-1 has a function that is uncertain. The CDR3 length is 14 residues. With V trimmed by 7 bases and J by 6 bases, 12 bases remained unmatched. Here the CDR3 reads CASTVRDSFAEQYF. CDR3 coding DNA: TGCGCCAGCACCGTTCGGGACAGTTTTGCCGAGCAGTACTTC.

The chain is built from TRBV5-8 and TRBJ2-1; D unresolved. Germline CDR1 SGHTS, CDR2 YDEGEE. The CDR3 loop spans 10 amino acids. V lost 6 bases and J 6 bases, leaving 4 bases between the germline ends. CDR3 nucleotides: TGTGCCAGCATCCTCAATGAGCAGTTCTTC. Translation gives CASILNEQFF.

The CDR3 loop is CASSRTGGYGYTF. DNA for the CDR3: TGTGCCAGCAGCCGTACGGGGGGTTATGGCTACACCTTC. This chain links TRBV7-2 with TRBJ1-2; tentatively, D is TRBD1 (5 bases). The germline V gene encodes CDR1 SGHTA and CDR2 FQGNSA. V dropped 5 bases and J dropped 5 bases, with 12 bases sitting between them. The CDR3 runs to 13 residues.

The CDR3: CASRAGQGGTEAFF. The CDR3 nucleotides read TGTGCCAGCAGGGCGGGACAGGGGGGCACTGAAGCTTTCTTT. The gene calls are TRBV9 and TRBJ1-1, with TRBD1 identical over 11 bases. Germline lookup yields CDR1 SGDLS and CDR2 YYNGEE. V was pared by 5 bases and J by 4 bases, with 4 bases of the junction left unmatched. The CDR3 runs to 14 residues.

This chain joins TRBV5-6 and TRBJ2-3; 7 bases match TRBD1. The CDR3 sequence is 15 residues long. CDR1 is SGHDT, CDR2 YYEEEE, per germline. The ends lost 4 bases at V and 4 bases at J; junction bases unmatched: 9. The CDR3 sequence: CASSGDRLAADTQYF. The CDR3 DNA reads TGTGCCAGCAGCGGGGACAGACTCGCGGCAGATACGCAGTATTTT. Variable domain in full (rest from reference TRBV5-6 and TRBJ2-3): DAGVTQSPTHLIKTRGQQVTLRCSPKSGHDTVSWYQQALGQGPQFIFQYYEEEERQRGNFPDRFSGHQFPNYSSELNVNALLLGDSALYLCASSGDRLAADTQYFGPGTRLTVL.

The gene calls are TRBV30 and TRBJ2-7, with 8 positions matching TRBD1. This CDR3 region has 13 residues. Per the germline V gene, CDR1 is GTSNPN and CDR2 is SVGIG (reference sequence). After removal of 3 bases from V and 3 bases from J, the junction contained 4 bases not matched to a gene. The CDR3 DNA reads TGTGCCTGGAGGGGGGGACAGGACTACGAGCAGTACTTC. The encoded protein is CAWRGGQDYEQYF.

The chain employs TRBV25-1 and TRBJ1-1; TRBD1 is a possible D gene (5 bases). The V end lost 8 bases, the J end lost 5 bases, and 18 bases lay between the germline ends. The V gene's germline CDR1 is MGHDK and CDR2 SYGVNS. This CDR3 has 14 amino acids. CDR3 nucleotide sequence: TGTGCCAGCGCCCGGGGGGTGGGGGAGACTGAAGCTTTCTTT. It yields the protein CASARGVGETEAFF.

A few counts support this clone. The rearrangement links TRBV6-5 to TRBJ1-5; the match to TRBD1 covers 8 bases. The J segment lost 5 bases and the V segment lost 8 bases, leaving 8 bases of the junction unmatched. The germline CDR1 and CDR2 sequences are MNHEY and SVGAGI. The CDR3 length is 14 residues. The CDR3 protein is CASGRGTGDQPQHF. The CDR3 DNA sequence: TGTGCCAGCGGGAGGGGGACAGGCGATCAGCCCCAGCATTTT.

The chain recombines TRBV4-1 with TRBJ2-7, with a tentative D call TRBD2 (5 bases). The CDR3 sequence is 14 residues long. Looked up from germline, CDR1 is MGHRA and CDR2 is YSYEKL. Trimming removed 4 bases from V and 4 bases from J, with 14 bases in between. The CDR3 sequence is CASSPRVSRYEQYF. The CDR3 nucleotides are TGCGCCAGCAGCCCGAGGGTCTCAAGGTACGAGCAGTACTTC.